This T cell receptor (beta chain) was observed in a study of PD-L1 blockade in urothelial cancer. Overall study context: The median T cell count in blood samples was 140,000 to 150,000.

In each PCR, synthetic TCR analog templates were spiked in. TCRdb's table, derived via immunoSEQ multiplex PCR, lists solely in-frame clones and lacks some. Among approximately 79,000 clones, 75% to 95% were seen once, and the ten largest hold about 0.91%. Time point indicated: peripheral blood 6 weeks after treatment start. The sequencing here drew on PBMCs, taken around atezolizumab (anti-PD-L1) treatment. The TCR sequence derives from a woman of 80 years or more with urothelial cancer.

As DNA, the CDR3 is TGTGCCAGCAGCCTCGAGGGACAGGGAAACTATGGCTACACCTTC. Protein: CASSLEGQGNYGYTF. This chain links TRBV5-4 with TRBJ1-2; 9 bases map to TRBD1. Per germline, CDR1 SGHNT and CDR2 YYREEE (reference sequence). CDR3 length equals 15 residues. V trimming: 4 bases; J trimming: 2 bases; junction bases outside the gene matches: 6. Complete variable domain (other parts from reference TRBV5-4 and TRBJ1-2): ETGVTQSPTHLIKTRGQQVTLRCSSQSGHNTVSWYQQALGQGPQFIFQYYREEENGRGNFPPRFSGLQFPNYSSELNVNALELDDSALYLCASSLEGQGNYGYTFGSGTRLTVV.